This is a list of T cell receptor beta chains from one sample in a study of blood T cell repertoires in COVID-19. TCRdb's copy holds only in-frame clones and misses some; the assay was immunoSEQ multiplex PCR. Counted here are almost 250,000 clones, roughly 91% occurring once; the ten biggest clones make up 4.1%. Sequencing was carried out using PBMCs or T cells enriched from blood (not recorded which). The receptor set was obtained from a woman in her 30s who had recovered from COVID-19. CDR3s include the opening cysteine and the closing phenylalanine or tryptophan. A D gene is named only where the DNA matches it firmly. Size values are once, few and many counts, or a class for expanded clones, and some rows have none.

clone size	V gene	J gene	D gene	CDR3 DNA	CDR3 protein
.	TRBV27	TRBJ2-2	.	TGTGCCAGCAACCCTACGGGGATCGCCGGGGAGCTGTTTTTT	CASNPTGIAGELFF
.	TRBV3-1/TRBV3-2	TRBJ2-2	.	TGTGCCAGCAGCCAAAGGAGTGGCCCCCCGAACACCGGGGAGCTGTTTTTT	CASSQRSGPPNTGELFF
.	TRBV19	TRBJ2-1	TRBD2	TGTGCCAGTAGTATAAGACTAGCGGGAGGGGGTGAGCAGTTCTTC	CASSIRLAGGGEQFF
.	TRBV3-1/TRBV3-2	TRBJ1-2	.	TGTGCCAGCAGCCTCCCTTCGGGGGGCGACTACACCTTC	CASSLPSGGDYTF
.	TRBV7-2	TRBJ2-3	.	TGTGCCAGCAGCTGGCGGAGAGATACGCAGTATTTT	CASSWRRDTQYF
.	TRBV3-1/TRBV3-2	TRBJ1-1	TRBD1	TGTGCCAGCAGCCAAGGTGGACAGGGTTTAGCTGAAGCTTTCTTT	CASSQGGQGLAEAFF
.	TRBV28	TRBJ2-7	TRBD1	TGTGCCAGCAGTAACCGGGACAGTGGAACCTCCGAGCAGTACTTC	CASSNRDSGTSEQYF
.	TRBV7-9	TRBJ1-1	.	TGTGCCAGCAGCCTCAGGGGAAACACTGAAGCTTTCTTT	CASSLRGNTEAFF
.	TRBV28	TRBJ1-3	.	TGTGCCAGCAGCACGCCCTTTCGAGGGAATTCTGGAAACACCATATATTTT	CASSTPFRGNSGNTIYF
few	TRBV7-9	TRBJ2-2	.	TGTGCCAGCAGCTTTGGGGGCGTCGGGGAGCTGTTTTTT	CASSFGGVGELFF
once	TRBV19	TRBJ1-6	TRBD1	TGTGCCAGCCGAGACAGGGGGGATTCACCCCTCCACTTT	CASRDRGDSPLHF
once	TRBV9	TRBJ2-7	.	TGTGCCAGCAGCCCCCGGGAGTTTACCTACGAGCAGTACTTC	CASSPREFTYEQYF
.	TRBV4-3	TRBJ2-7	.	TGCGCCAGCAGCCAAGATCCGCGGCCCCTCCTCCTCTACGAGCAGTACTTC	CASSQDPRPLLLYEQYF
.	TRBV2	TRBJ1-2	.	TGTGCCAGCAGTGAAAAACGCGCGCGGGAGGGGAGATATGGCTACACCTTC	CASSEKRAREGRYGYTF
.	TRBV7-9	TRBJ2-1	TRBD2	TGTGCCAGCAGCTCTCCTAGCGGGAGGGCCTACAATGAGCAGTTCTTC	CASSSPSGRAYNEQFF
.	TRBV18	TRBJ2-7	.	TGTGCCAGCTCACCAGAGACGACAGGACCCCACGAGCAGTACTTC	CASSPETTGPHEQYF
.	TRBV24-1	TRBJ2-5	.	TGTGCCACCAGTGATTTCTATAAAACAGGTCAAGAGACCCAGTACTTC	CATSDFYKTGQETQYF
once	TRBV7-9	TRBJ2-1	TRBD1	TGTGCCAGCAGCCACCCCCCGGGACAGGGATTCTACAATGAGCAGTTCTTC	CASSHPPGQGFYNEQFF
once	TRBV7-2	TRBJ1-1	.	TGTGCCAGCAGCTTAGGGCCACAAGTGTTAAACACTGAAGCTTTCTTT	CASSLGPQVLNTEAFF
.	TRBV5-8	TRBJ1-5	TRBD1	TGTGCCAGCAGCTTGGAGGCAGGGGGCCTTAGCAATCAGCCCCAGCATTTT	CASSLEAGGLSNQPQHF
.	TRBV6-5	TRBJ2-1	.	TGTGCCAGCAGCCGACAGCCGAATGAGCAGTTCTTC	CASSRQPNEQFF
once	TRBV4-2	TRBJ1-1	.	TGTGCCAGCAGCCAAGAATACGCGGGCTTTGGCACTGAAGCTTTCTTT	CASSQEYAGFGTEAFF
few	TRBV18	TRBJ1-2	.	TGTGCCAGCTCACCATCGACCGGAGCTAACTATGGCTACACCTTC	CASSPSTGANYGYTF
.	TRBV5-6	TRBJ2-7	TRBD2	TGTGCCAGCAGCTTGTCGCTAGCGGGAGTGTTGGGGGAGCAGTACTTC	CASSLSLAGVLGEQYF
once	TRBV27	TRBJ1-5	TRBD1	TGTGCCAGCAGTTTAACAGGGGCACCCCAGCCCCAGCATTTT	CASSLTGAPQPQHF
few	TRBV5-6	TRBJ1-2	.	TGTGCCAGCAGCCGAACAATGACTACATCGCATGGCTACACCTTC	CASSRTMTTSHGYTF
.	TRBV28	TRBJ1-1	.	TGTGCCAGCATGCGAGTGAACACTGAAGCTTTCTTT	CASMRVNTEAFF
.	TRBV3-1/TRBV3-2	TRBJ2-1	.	TGTGCCAGCAGCCAAGAATCGGGAGTCCACAATGAGCAGTTCTTC	CASSQESGVHNEQFF
.	TRBV5-1	TRBJ2-7	.	TGCGCCAGCAGCTTGGCCAGGGGACTAACCTACGAGCAGTACTTC	CASSLARGLTYEQYF
.	TRBV6-5	TRBJ2-7	.	TGTGCCAGCAGTTACAGAGCTACGTACGAGCAGTACTTC	CASSYRATYEQYF
.	TRBV5-4	TRBJ1-6	.	TGTGCCAGCAGCTTGGATGGCAGGGGTAATTCACCCCTCCACTTT	CASSLDGRGNSPLHF
few	TRBV5-1	TRBJ2-7	TRBD1	TGCGCCAGCAGCCAGGGACAGAAATCGGGACAGGGAATAGAGTACTACGAGCAGTACTTC	CASSQGQKSGQGIEYYEQYF
once	TRBV9	TRBJ1-1	TRBD1	TGTGCCAGCAGGGGACAGGTGAACACTGAAGCTTTCTTT	CASRGQVNTEAFF
once	TRBV21-1	TRBJ1-6	.	TGTGCCAGCAGCCTAACAGGACAGGAGTATTCACCCCTCCACTTT	CASSLTGQEYSPLHF
.	TRBV6-2/TRBV6-3	TRBJ1-2	.	TGTGCCAGCAGTTTGACAGGTTTCGGCTACACCTTC	CASSLTGFGYTF
.	TRBV5-6	TRBJ1-2	.	TGTGCCAGCAGCCCTGGGAGTATTGAAGGCTACACCTTC	CASSPGSIEGYTF
.	TRBV7-3	TRBJ2-7	TRBD1	TGTGCCAGCAGCCGAACAGGGGACCACTACGAGCAGTACTTC	CASSRTGDHYEQYF
.	TRBV29-1	TRBJ1-3	.	TGCAGCGCCTTACAGAGCTCTGGAAACACCATATATTTT	CSALQSSGNTIYF
few	TRBV19	TRBJ1-2	.	TGTGCCAGTAGGCGGGACGGCGGCTATGGCTACACCTTC	CASRRDGGYGYTF
.	TRBV28	TRBJ1-5	TRBD1	TGTGCCAGCAGTTTGAGCCAGGGGGAAATTCAGCCCCAGCATTTT	CASSLSQGEIQPQHF
.	TRBV5-1	TRBJ1-1	TRBD1	TGCGCCAGCAGCCTCCGCGGCCGCGGACAGGGCGGTACTGAAGCTTTCTTT	CASSLRGRGQGGTEAFF